The T cell receptor (beta chain) under discussion was sequenced for a study of cytomegalovirus exposure and HLA in healthy donors. Study overall: It was reported in a later analysis that the same platform had been used for the 120 or so validation repertoires as for the roughly 700 first-cohort repertoires.

Study observations and caveats: The classifier reportedly diagnosed cytomegalovirus status with high specificity and sensitivity.

The CDR3 sequence is 14 residues long. The V end was cut by 1 base, the J end by 5 bases, with 12 bases between. The germline V gene encodes CDR1 SEHNR and CDR2 FQNEAQ (reference sequence). As regards this clone: The target antigen is unknown.

The donors were part of the validation cohort, which consisted of about 120 subjects and was separate from the first cohort of about 670 subjects. Clones were sequenced by immunoSEQ multiplex PCR, and TCRdb holds only the in-frame ones, with some missing. The sample shows 140,000 to 150,000 clones, about 94% of them seen only once. The chain couples TRBV7-9 to TRBJ2-7; TRBD2 might be the D (5 bases). The receptor was isolated from a man in his late teens or twenties in good health and CMV-seropositive. The sample was PBMCs. In nucleotides, the CDR3 is TGTGCCAGCAGCTTAGAATGGCGGCGGGACGAGCAGTACTTC. Its protein product is CASSLEWRRDEQYF.